This T cell receptor beta chain was sequenced for a study of T-cell reconstitution after alpha-beta-depleted transplantation in children. The authors prepared the TCRbeta library with unique molecular identifiers. TCRdb ran MiXCR on the PCR reads and lists one entry per CDR3 protein. The table records 250,000 to 350,000 distinct CDR3 sequences, 9.9% of them present only once. Trimming stripped 4 bases from V and 5 bases from J, with 9 bases between. This CDR3 is 14 amino acids long. CDR1 and CDR2 from the germline V gene are SEHNR and FQNEAQ (reference sequence). This sample comprised PBMCs from the stem cell graft donor, obtained from the stem cell graft. The rearrangement joins TRBV7-9 to TRBJ1-6; D gene unclear. The TCR comes from a human donor who donated a stem cell graft to a child with SCID. The CDR3, as DNA: TGTGCCAGCAGCTACGATAACAATAATTCACCCCTCCACTTT. Its protein product is CASSYDNNNSPLHF. The whole variable domain, filled in from reference TRBV7-9 and TRBJ1-6, reads DTGVSQNPRHKITKRGQNVTFRCDPISEHNRLYWYRQTLGQGPEFLTYFQNEAQLEKSRLLSDRFSAERPKGSFSTLEIQRTEQGDSAMYLCASSYDNNNSPLHFGNGTRLTVT.